This T cell receptor (beta chain) stems from a study of blood T cell repertoires in COVID-19. Study at large: COVID-19 samples collected from the United States, Italy and Spain covered acute and convalescent phases. The cDNA or gDNA used as material had been derived from T cells, B-cell-depleted T cells, or PBMCs.

Methods used by the authors: Estimates of nucleated cell counts were drawn from the amplification of reference gene primers. Some clones are missing from TCRdb's copy, which holds only in-frame ones; the method was immunoSEQ multiplex PCR. V, J and clone size are those of that table, while D and trimming were read from the DNA. Of under 150,000 clones in the sample, about nine tenths were seen once. The clonotype was recovered from a man between 45 and 60 years old with active COVID-19. Sequenced material: peripheral blood.

The DNA of the CDR3 is TGTGCCAGCCGGGACAGGGATTGGTACAATGAGCAGTTCTTC. This gives the protein CASRDRDWYNEQFF. The rearrangement joins TRBV27 to TRBJ2-1, with 9 bases that match TRBD1. Germline V gene data show CDR1 as MNHEY and CDR2 as SMNVEV (reference sequence). V was pared by 8 bases and J by 4 bases, with 6 bases of the junction left unmatched. This CDR3 region has 14 residues.